A selection of T cell receptor beta chains follows, all from one sample in a study of post-analysis software for immune sequencing data. TCRdb reprocessed the PCR reads via MiXCR and lists one record per CDR3 protein. The sample has about 380,000 distinct CDR3 sequences, roughly 30% seen once; the top ten hold 10% to 15%. Specimen: blood. The receptors were sampled from a girl aged 10 to 17 with multiple sclerosis. The CDR3 runs from the conserved cysteine through the conserved F or W. Fields, in order: V gene, D gene, J gene, clone size, CDR3 DNA, CDR3 protein. The D gene is left open where the match is weak. Where a row states a size, it is once, few, many or the class of an expanded clone; other rows omit it.

v_gene: TRBV4-3
d_gene: -
j_gene: TRBJ2-7
abundance: many
CDR3nt: TGCGCCAGCAGCCAAGAGGGTTCGCACGAGCAGTACTTC
CDR3aa: CASSQEGSHEQYF

v_gene: TRBV20-1
d_gene: TRBD2
j_gene: TRBJ2-3
abundance: -
CDR3nt: TGCAGTGCTAACCCGACTAGCGGGGGGGCGGGGAGTTTCAGTACGCAGTATTTT
CDR3aa: CSANPTSGGAGSFSTQYF

v_gene: TRBV3-1
d_gene: -
j_gene: TRBJ1-1
abundance: few
CDR3nt: TGTGCCAGCAGCCAAGGGAGCGGGCAAGGGACTGAAGCTTTCTTT
CDR3aa: CASSQGSGQGTEAFF

v_gene: TRBV5-8
d_gene: TRBD1
j_gene: TRBJ1-5
abundance: -
CDR3nt: TGTGCCAGCAGCTTGTCCCCATCGACAGGGCCGAGTCAGCCCCAGCATTTT
CDR3aa: CASSLSPSTGPSQPQHF

v_gene: TRBV12-3/TRBV12-4
d_gene: TRBD1
j_gene: TRBJ1-2
abundance: once
CDR3nt: TGTGCCAGCAGCGACAGGGAGGGGGGCTACACCTTC
CDR3aa: CASSDREGGYTF

v_gene: TRBV20-1
d_gene: TRBD1
j_gene: TRBJ2-4
abundance: -
CDR3nt: TGCAGTGCCGGGTGGGGACAGGGCAAAAACATTCAGTACTTC
CDR3aa: CSAGWGQGKNIQYF

v_gene: TRBV3-1
d_gene: -
j_gene: TRBJ2-7
abundance: few
CDR3nt: TGTGCCAGCAGCCAAGGGCCAAAGGGGAACTACGAGCAGTACTTC
CDR3aa: CASSQGPKGNYEQYF

v_gene: TRBV18
d_gene: TRBD1
j_gene: TRBJ2-7
abundance: few
CDR3nt: TGTGCCAGCTCACCGGGACAGGGGACCCACGAGCAGTACTTC
CDR3aa: CASSPGQGTHEQYF

v_gene: TRBV7-2
d_gene: -
j_gene: TRBJ2-7
abundance: few
CDR3nt: TGTGCCAGCAGCTTAGAATGGGGGGCCAGATACGAGCAGTACTTC
CDR3aa: CASSLEWGARYEQYF

v_gene: TRBV7-2
d_gene: -
j_gene: TRBJ1-2
abundance: -
CDR3nt: TGTGCCAGCAGCGGTCAAGCAGGGGTTGGCTACACCTTC
CDR3aa: CASSGQAGVGYTF

v_gene: TRBV28
d_gene: -
j_gene: TRBJ1-6
abundance: -
CDR3nt: TGTGCCAGCAGTTTCCCCGACTTAAATAATTCACCCCTCCACTTT
CDR3aa: CASSFPDLNNSPLHF

v_gene: TRBV4-1
d_gene: TRBD2
j_gene: TRBJ2-1
abundance: -
CDR3nt: TGCGCCAGCAGCCACCTCACCGGGCTAGCGGTCAATGAGCAGTTCTTC
CDR3aa: CASSHLTGLAVNEQFF

v_gene: TRBV15
d_gene: TRBD1
j_gene: TRBJ1-2
abundance: -
CDR3nt: TGTGCCACCAGCAGAAGCGGACAGGTAGCTAACTATGGCTACACCTTC
CDR3aa: CATSRSGQVANYGYTF

v_gene: TRBV12-3/TRBV12-4
d_gene: -
j_gene: TRBJ1-6
abundance: -
CDR3nt: TGTGCCAGCAGTTTGGGTTTGGTCGCGGAAGGGTCACCCCTCCACTTT
CDR3aa: CASSLGLVAEGSPLHF

v_gene: TRBV12-5
d_gene: -
j_gene: TRBJ2-1
abundance: few
CDR3nt: TGTGCTAGTGGTTTGGTGGCAGGGGGGCGCAATGAGCAGTTCTTC
CDR3aa: CASGLVAGGRNEQFF

v_gene: TRBV7-2
d_gene: TRBD1
j_gene: TRBJ2-1
abundance: few
CDR3nt: TGTGCCAGCAGCTTAGTAGGGGGCCGTTTCTCCTACAATGAGCAGTTCTTC
CDR3aa: CASSLVGGRFSYNEQFF

v_gene: TRBV5-1
d_gene: -
j_gene: TRBJ2-7
abundance: -
CDR3nt: TGCGCCAGCAGCCCAATGCCGACACACTACGAGCAGTACTTC
CDR3aa: CASSPMPTHYEQYF

v_gene: TRBV20-1
d_gene: -
j_gene: TRBJ2-1
abundance: -
CDR3nt: TGCAGTGCTTCCCTGGACCTCTACAATGAGCAGTTCTTC
CDR3aa: CSASLDLYNEQFF

v_gene: TRBV6-5
d_gene: TRBD2
j_gene: TRBJ2-5
abundance: few
CDR3nt: TGTGCCAGCAGTAAACCCCCGAGATCGGGGGGGACCCAGTACTTC
CDR3aa: CASSKPPRSGGTQYF

v_gene: TRBV7-9
d_gene: -
j_gene: TRBJ2-7
abundance: -
CDR3nt: TGTGCCAGCACCGTCGAGCTACCCTCCTACGAGCAGTACTTC
CDR3aa: CASTVELPSYEQYF

v_gene: TRBV7-2
d_gene: TRBD1
j_gene: TRBJ2-3
abundance: -
CDR3nt: TGTGCCAGCAGCTTCCTGACAGGGGGTGGCCCAGATACGCAGTATTTT
CDR3aa: CASSFLTGGGPDTQYF

v_gene: TRBV19
d_gene: -
j_gene: TRBJ2-7
abundance: -
CDR3nt: TGTGCCAGTAGTGACCGGGACGTCGGCTACGAGCAGTACTTC
CDR3aa: CASSDRDVGYEQYF

v_gene: TRBV5-1
d_gene: TRBD1
j_gene: TRBJ2-3
abundance: -
CDR3nt: TGCGCCAGCAGCTTAGGGGGCTACGTCACAGATACGCAGTATTTT
CDR3aa: CASSLGGYVTDTQYF

v_gene: TRBV5-6
d_gene: TRBD1
j_gene: TRBJ2-3
abundance: few
CDR3nt: TGTGCCAGCAGCCTCAGGGGGGGACAGGGCTCAGATACGCAGTATTTT
CDR3aa: CASSLRGGQGSDTQYF

v_gene: TRBV6-2/TRBV6-3
d_gene: -
j_gene: TRBJ1-2
abundance: -
CDR3nt: TGTGCCAGCAGTTACGGGGTTACCTATGGCTACACCTTC
CDR3aa: CASSYGVTYGYTF

v_gene: TRBV29-1
d_gene: -
j_gene: TRBJ1-1
abundance: few
CDR3nt: TGCAGCGCTGGTCTCGGCGGAACAAGGACTGAAGCTTTCTTT
CDR3aa: CSAGLGGTRTEAFF

v_gene: TRBV12-3/TRBV12-4
d_gene: -
j_gene: TRBJ2-1
abundance: -
CDR3nt: TGTGCCAGCAGCTTAGGGGCAGCAATTGGAAATGAGCAGTTCTTC
CDR3aa: CASSLGAAIGNEQFF

v_gene: TRBV7-9
d_gene: -
j_gene: TRBJ2-5
abundance: -
CDR3nt: TGTGCCACCGTTCCACGTCGTAGAATTAACCAAGAGACCCAGTACTTC
CDR3aa: CATVPRRRINQETQYF

v_gene: TRBV5-1
d_gene: -
j_gene: TRBJ1-5
abundance: -
CDR3nt: TGCGCCAGCAGCTTGGGGAGTCAGGGCGAGCCCCAGCATTTT
CDR3aa: CASSLGSQGEPQHF

v_gene: TRBV7-2
d_gene: -
j_gene: TRBJ1-1
abundance: -
CDR3nt: TGTGCCAGCAGCAGTAAGGTTTGGCGGGAGAACACTGAAGCTTTCTTT
CDR3aa: CASSSKVWRENTEAFF

v_gene: TRBV5-1
d_gene: -
j_gene: TRBJ2-1
abundance: few
CDR3nt: TGCGCCAGCAGCTTGGGTTTCCAAGGTGAGCAGTTCTTC
CDR3aa: CASSLGFQGEQFF

v_gene: TRBV13
d_gene: TRBD2
j_gene: TRBJ2-1
abundance: few
CDR3nt: TGTGCCAGCAGCCAGCCTAGCGGGGGATACAATGAGCAGTTCTTC
CDR3aa: CASSQPSGGYNEQFF

v_gene: TRBV12-3/TRBV12-4
d_gene: TRBD2
j_gene: TRBJ2-1
abundance: -
CDR3nt: TGTGCCAGCAGCCCTCTAGCGGGGGCGGGGGGTGAGCAGTTCTTC
CDR3aa: CASSPLAGAGGEQFF

v_gene: TRBV4-1
d_gene: TRBD2
j_gene: TRBJ2-5
abundance: few
CDR3nt: TGCGCCAGCAGCCCCAGCGGGGTTCGAGAGACCCAGTACTTC
CDR3aa: CASSPSGVRETQYF

v_gene: TRBV27
d_gene: -
j_gene: TRBJ1-1
abundance: many
CDR3nt: TGTGCCAGCCTCGGAGAGACTGAAGCTTTCTTT
CDR3aa: CASLGETEAFF

v_gene: TRBV12-3/TRBV12-4
d_gene: TRBD2
j_gene: TRBJ2-3
abundance: -
CDR3nt: TGTGCCAGCGGAAGTAGCGGGAGGGGCACAGATACGCAGTATTTT
CDR3aa: CASGSSGRGTDTQYF

v_gene: TRBV12-3/TRBV12-4
d_gene: -
j_gene: TRBJ1-4
abundance: few
CDR3nt: TGTGCCAGCAGTCTCGGGATGGGGGCTGTGACTAATGAAAAACTGTTTTTT
CDR3aa: CASSLGMGAVTNEKLFF

v_gene: TRBV7-9
d_gene: -
j_gene: TRBJ1-1
abundance: -
CDR3nt: TGTGCCAGCAGCTTAGAGGTGGGCACTGAAGCTTTCTTT
CDR3aa: CASSLEVGTEAFF

v_gene: TRBV28
d_gene: -
j_gene: TRBJ1-2
abundance: -
CDR3nt: TGTGCCAGCAGTTCCAGGGGTGGGGCGGTCGGCTACACCTTC
CDR3aa: CASSSRGGAVGYTF

v_gene: TRBV12-3/TRBV12-4
d_gene: TRBD1
j_gene: TRBJ2-5
abundance: few
CDR3nt: TGTGCCAGCAGATTCACAGGGGGCGCGTGGGAGACCCAGTACTTC
CDR3aa: CASRFTGGAWETQYF

v_gene: TRBV29-1
d_gene: -
j_gene: TRBJ1-1
abundance: -
CDR3nt: TGCAGCGTTGAGGCCCGGCTCCGTGCTGAAGCTTTCTTT
CDR3aa: CSVEARLRAEAFF

v_gene: TRBV5-1
d_gene: -
j_gene: TRBJ2-1
abundance: -
CDR3nt: TGCGCCAGCAGCTTGGACAGGGCCTACAATGAGCAGTTCTTC
CDR3aa: CASSLDRAYNEQFF

v_gene: TRBV12-3/TRBV12-4
d_gene: -
j_gene: TRBJ1-5
abundance: -
CDR3nt: TGTGCCAGCAGTTTGGACTACCAGGGGCAGCCCCAGCATTTT
CDR3aa: CASSLDYQGQPQHF

v_gene: TRBV27
d_gene: TRBD1
j_gene: TRBJ2-7
abundance: -
CDR3nt: TGTGCCAGCAGTTTATTGAGGGACAGGGACTACGAGCAGTACTTC
CDR3aa: CASSLLRDRDYEQYF

v_gene: TRBV7-2
d_gene: TRBD1
j_gene: TRBJ2-7
abundance: -
CDR3nt: TGTGCCAGCAGCTTTGCACCGGGACAGGGGGACAACGAGCAGTACTTC
CDR3aa: CASSFAPGQGDNEQYF

v_gene: TRBV29-1
d_gene: -
j_gene: TRBJ1-2
abundance: -
CDR3nt: TGCAGCGTTGAAGACGTCCGAGGGCTCGTCCCAACGGGGGGCTACACCTTC
CDR3aa: CSVEDVRGLVPTGGYTF

v_gene: TRBV7-6
d_gene: -
j_gene: TRBJ2-7
abundance: -
CDR3nt: TGTGCCAGCAGCCCAGCACGGAGGGCGGAGCAGTACTTC
CDR3aa: CASSPARRAEQYF

v_gene: TRBV5-1
d_gene: TRBD2
j_gene: TRBJ2-5
abundance: -
CDR3nt: TGCGCCAGCAGTCGAGCGGGGGACCAAGAGACCCAGTACTTC
CDR3aa: CASSRAGDQETQYF

v_gene: TRBV27
d_gene: TRBD1
j_gene: TRBJ1-5
abundance: -
CDR3nt: TGTGCCAGCAGCGAAAGGGGGCGAAATCAGCCCCAGCATTTT
CDR3aa: CASSERGRNQPQHF